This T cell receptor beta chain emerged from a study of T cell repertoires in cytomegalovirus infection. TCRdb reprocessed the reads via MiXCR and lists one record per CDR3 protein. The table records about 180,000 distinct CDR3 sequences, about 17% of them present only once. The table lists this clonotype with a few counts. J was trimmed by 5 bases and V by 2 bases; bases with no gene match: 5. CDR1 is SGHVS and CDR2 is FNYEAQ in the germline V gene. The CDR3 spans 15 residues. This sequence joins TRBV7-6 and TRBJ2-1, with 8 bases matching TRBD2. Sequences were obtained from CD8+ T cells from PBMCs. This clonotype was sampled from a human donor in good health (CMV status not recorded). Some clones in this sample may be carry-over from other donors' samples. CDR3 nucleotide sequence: TGTGCCAGCAGCTTAAGGGCGGGGGGTGACAATGAGCAGTTCTTC. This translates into CASSLRAGGDNEQFF.